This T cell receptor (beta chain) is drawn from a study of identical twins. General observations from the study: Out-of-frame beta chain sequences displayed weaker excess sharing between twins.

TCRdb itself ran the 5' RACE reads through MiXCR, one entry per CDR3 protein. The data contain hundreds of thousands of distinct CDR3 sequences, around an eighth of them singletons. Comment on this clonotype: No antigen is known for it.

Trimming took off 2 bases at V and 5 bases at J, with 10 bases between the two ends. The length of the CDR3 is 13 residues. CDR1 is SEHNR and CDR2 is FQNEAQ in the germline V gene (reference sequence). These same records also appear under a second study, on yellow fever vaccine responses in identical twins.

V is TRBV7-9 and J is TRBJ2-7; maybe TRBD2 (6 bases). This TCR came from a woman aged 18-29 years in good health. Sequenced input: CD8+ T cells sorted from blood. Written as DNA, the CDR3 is TGTGCCAGCAGCTTAATGGGGGAGGACGAGCAGTACTTC. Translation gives CASSLMGEDEQYF.